Listed below are T cell receptor beta chains from one sample, sequenced in a study of blood T cell repertoires in COVID-19. Profiling relied on immunoSEQ multiplex PCR, and the TCRdb table lists in-frame clones only, not all of them. This sample has 200,000 to 250,000 clones, with around 80% found just once. The sequenced sample was PBMCs or T cells enriched from blood (not recorded which). These receptors all stem from a man between 60 and 75 years old who had recovered from COVID-19. Both conserved end residues are part of each CDR3. D genes are given only for firm matches. Clone size is not always given. Where it is, it says once, few, many or a class for expanded clones.

v_gene: TRBV3-1/TRBV3-2
d_gene: -
abundance: -
j_gene: TRBJ2-7
CDR3nt: TGTGCCAGCAGCCACGGTTCACAGTCGGTAAACGAGCAGTACTTC
CDR3aa: CASSHGSQSVNEQYF

v_gene: TRBV6-6
d_gene: TRBD1
abundance: -
j_gene: TRBJ1-2
CDR3nt: TGTGCCAGCAGTTGGCGGCAGGGGGCGGGTGGCTACACCTTC
CDR3aa: CASSWRQGAGGYTF

v_gene: TRBV11-1
d_gene: -
abundance: -
j_gene: TRBJ1-2
CDR3nt: TGTGCCAGCAGCTTCGGACTGAGTAACTATGGCTACACCTTC
CDR3aa: CASSFGLSNYGYTF

v_gene: TRBV15
d_gene: TRBD2
abundance: -
j_gene: TRBJ2-7
CDR3nt: TGTGCCACCAGCAGAGGGCGGGGGGCCTACGAGCAGTACTTC
CDR3aa: CATSRGRGAYEQYF

v_gene: TRBV3-1/TRBV3-2
d_gene: -
abundance: -
j_gene: TRBJ2-1
CDR3nt: TGTGCCAGCAGCCAAGATGTTGGGAGTTACAATGAGCAGTTCTTC
CDR3aa: CASSQDVGSYNEQFF

v_gene: TRBV5-6
d_gene: TRBD2
abundance: -
j_gene: TRBJ2-5
CDR3nt: TGTGCCAGCAGCTTGGTTCTAGCGGGGGGCCTCTCGCGGACCCAGTACTTC
CDR3aa: CASSLVLAGGLSRTQYF

v_gene: TRBV2
d_gene: -
abundance: once
j_gene: TRBJ1-2
CDR3nt: TGTGCCAGCAGTGTGGGGGGGACGTACTATGGCTACACCTTC
CDR3aa: CASSVGGTYYGYTF

v_gene: TRBV11-2
d_gene: TRBD2
abundance: -
j_gene: TRBJ2-7
CDR3nt: TGTGCCAGCAGCTTAGATTCACTAGCGGTGGCTTCCTACGAGCAGTACTTC
CDR3aa: CASSLDSLAVASYEQYF

v_gene: TRBV4-2
d_gene: TRBD2
abundance: -
j_gene: TRBJ2-1
CDR3nt: TGTGCCAGCAGCCAAACACGGGGGGGGCTCCCCCATGAGCAGTTCTTC
CDR3aa: CASSQTRGGLPHEQFF

v_gene: TRBV9
d_gene: -
abundance: -
j_gene: TRBJ2-3
CDR3nt: TGTGCCAGCAGCGTCCTAACTGGGGATGCGGGCGTTACAGATACGCAGTATTTT
CDR3aa: CASSVLTGDAGVTDTQYF

v_gene: TRBV6-5
d_gene: -
abundance: -
j_gene: TRBJ1-6
CDR3nt: TGTGCCAGCAGTTACGCGGGACGAGATAATTCACCCCTCCACTTT
CDR3aa: CASSYAGRDNSPLHF

v_gene: TRBV7-9
d_gene: TRBD1
abundance: -
j_gene: TRBJ1-1
CDR3nt: TGTGCCAGCAGCTTAGGATCCGGGACAGGGGGCGGCGAAGCTTTCTTT
CDR3aa: CASSLGSGTGGGEAFF

v_gene: TRBV4-3
d_gene: -
abundance: -
j_gene: TRBJ2-3
CDR3nt: TGCGCCAGCAGCCAAGTTTATTCTCGGGGGTTGGCTGATACGCAGTATTTT
CDR3aa: CASSQVYSRGLADTQYF

v_gene: TRBV7-2
d_gene: TRBD2
abundance: once
j_gene: TRBJ2-3
CDR3nt: TGTGCCAGCAGCCCCCGGACTAGCGGGGGGTCAGATACGCAGTATTTT
CDR3aa: CASSPRTSGGSDTQYF

v_gene: TRBV3-1/TRBV3-2
d_gene: -
abundance: -
j_gene: TRBJ1-2
CDR3nt: TGTGCCAGCAGCCCTAGTAACTATGGCTACACCTTC
CDR3aa: CASSPSNYGYTF

v_gene: TRBV11-3
d_gene: -
abundance: -
j_gene: TRBJ2-1
CDR3nt: TGTGCCAGCAGCATGTTGGGTAGGGGTGAGCAGTTCTTC
CDR3aa: CASSMLGRGEQFF

v_gene: TRBV5-1
d_gene: -
abundance: -
j_gene: TRBJ2-7
CDR3nt: TGCGCCAGCAGCGCCCAGGGGTACGAGCAGTACTTC
CDR3aa: CASSAQGYEQYF

v_gene: TRBV11-2
d_gene: TRBD1
abundance: few
j_gene: TRBJ2-2
CDR3nt: TGTGCCAGCAGCTTAGCAGGGGGCACCGGGGAGCTGTTTTTT
CDR3aa: CASSLAGGTGELFF

v_gene: TRBV27
d_gene: -
abundance: -
j_gene: TRBJ1-1
CDR3nt: TGTGCCAGCAGAGGGGGGGTCAAGGGGGCTTTCTTT
CDR3aa: CASRGGVKGAFF

v_gene: TRBV7-2
d_gene: TRBD1
abundance: -
j_gene: TRBJ1-2
CDR3nt: TGTGCCAGCAGCTTGGACAGGGGGGAAAACTATGGCTACACCTTC
CDR3aa: CASSLDRGENYGYTF

v_gene: TRBV5-1
d_gene: TRBD2
abundance: -
j_gene: TRBJ2-1
CDR3nt: TGCGCCAGCAGCTCACCCCCCCCTAGCGGGGGGGTCAATGAGCAGTTCTTC
CDR3aa: CASSSPPPSGGVNEQFF

v_gene: TRBV7-8
d_gene: -
abundance: -
j_gene: TRBJ2-4
CDR3nt: TGTGCCAGCAGCGTATGGGCAGGGAAGGCATGGGCCAAAAACATTCAGTACTTC
CDR3aa: CASSVWAGKAWAKNIQYF

v_gene: TRBV7-2
d_gene: -
abundance: -
j_gene: TRBJ1-5
CDR3nt: TGTGCCAGCAGCCCTACACCCGGGAGCAATCAGCCCCAGCATTTT
CDR3aa: CASSPTPGSNQPQHF

v_gene: TRBV15
d_gene: TRBD1
abundance: -
j_gene: TRBJ2-3
CDR3nt: TGTGCCACCAGCAGAGGGGACAGAGTCACAGATACGCAGTATTTT
CDR3aa: CATSRGDRVTDTQYF

v_gene: TRBV2
d_gene: TRBD2
abundance: -
j_gene: TRBJ2-7
CDR3nt: TGTGCCAGCAGGGGGGGGTATTCGTACTTC
CDR3aa: CASRGGYSYF

v_gene: TRBV5-8
d_gene: -
abundance: few
j_gene: TRBJ2-7
CDR3nt: TGTGCCAGCAGCTTGTTCGGGGGCTACGAGCAGTACTTC
CDR3aa: CASSLFGGYEQYF

v_gene: TRBV6-6
d_gene: -
abundance: few
j_gene: TRBJ2-4
CDR3nt: TGTGCCAGCAGTACGGAGGCCATTCAGTACTTC
CDR3aa: CASSTEAIQYF

v_gene: TRBV19
d_gene: TRBD1
abundance: -
j_gene: TRBJ1-6
CDR3nt: TGTGCCAGTAGTCGGACAGGAAATTCACCCCTCCACTTT
CDR3aa: CASSRTGNSPLHF

v_gene: TRBV19
d_gene: -
abundance: -
j_gene: TRBJ1-5
CDR3nt: TGTGCCAGTAGTGCCACAGGCCCAGGGAATCAGCCCCAGCATTTT
CDR3aa: CASSATGPGNQPQHF

v_gene: TRBV3-1/TRBV3-2
d_gene: -
abundance: -
j_gene: TRBJ1-1
CDR3nt: TGTGCCAGCAGCCTCCCGACAGGAGCCAACACTGAAGCTTTCTTT
CDR3aa: CASSLPTGANTEAFF

v_gene: TRBV19
d_gene: TRBD2
abundance: -
j_gene: TRBJ2-1
CDR3nt: TGTGCCAGTAACGGCCCAGCGGGGGGATACAATGAGCAGTTCTTC
CDR3aa: CASNGPAGGYNEQFF

v_gene: TRBV18
d_gene: -
abundance: -
j_gene: TRBJ2-1
CDR3nt: TGTGCCAGCTCACCACCGAAGGACGGGGGAAGGGTGGGTGAGCAGTTCTTC
CDR3aa: CASSPPKDGGRVGEQFF

v_gene: TRBV2
d_gene: TRBD1
abundance: -
j_gene: TRBJ1-2
CDR3nt: TGTGCCACGACCGGGACAGGGGTATATGGCTACACCTTC
CDR3aa: CATTGTGVYGYTF

v_gene: TRBV3-1/TRBV3-2
d_gene: TRBD1
abundance: -
j_gene: TRBJ1-1
CDR3nt: TGTGCCAGCAGCCTAGACCCCTACAGGGGCACTGAAGCTTTCTTT
CDR3aa: CASSLDPYRGTEAFF

v_gene: TRBV6-2/TRBV6-3
d_gene: TRBD1
abundance: -
j_gene: TRBJ1-6
CDR3nt: TGTGCCAGCAGCAAATCCGGGACAGGGCAAAATTCACCCCTCCACTTT
CDR3aa: CASSKSGTGQNSPLHF

v_gene: TRBV10-3
d_gene: -
abundance: few
j_gene: TRBJ1-1
CDR3nt: TGTGCCATCAGTGATGCCGGAGGGAGGACTGAAGCTTTCTTT
CDR3aa: CAISDAGGRTEAFF

v_gene: TRBV5-5
d_gene: -
abundance: -
j_gene: TRBJ1-2
CDR3nt: TGTGCCAGCAGCCCAGGGCCCAATATTTTGGATGGCTACACCTTC
CDR3aa: CASSPGPNILDGYTF

v_gene: TRBV2
d_gene: TRBD1
abundance: -
j_gene: TRBJ1-2
CDR3nt: TGTGCCGGGACAGGGCTGAAGAACTATGGCTACACCTTC
CDR3aa: CAGTGLKNYGYTF

v_gene: TRBV19
d_gene: TRBD1
abundance: once
j_gene: TRBJ1-2
CDR3nt: TGTGCCAGTACCGATCTACGGACAGGGGGCTTCGGCTATGGCTACACCTTC
CDR3aa: CASTDLRTGGFGYGYTF

v_gene: TRBV19
d_gene: -
abundance: -
j_gene: TRBJ1-2
CDR3nt: TGTGCCAGTAGTATATCGACAGGCCCCCCTAACTATGGCTACACCTTC
CDR3aa: CASSISTGPPNYGYTF

v_gene: TRBV4-1
d_gene: TRBD1
abundance: -
j_gene: TRBJ2-1
CDR3nt: TGCGCCAGCAGCCAAGAAATGACAGGGGGCCGAAGGAATGAGCAGTTCTTC
CDR3aa: CASSQEMTGGRRNEQFF

v_gene: TRBV4-3
d_gene: TRBD2
abundance: -
j_gene: TRBJ2-1
CDR3nt: TGCGCCAGCAGCCAAGAAAGGCGGGGGGGTCGGCCTAGAGGCAATGAGCAGTTCTTC
CDR3aa: CASSQERRGGRPRGNEQFF

v_gene: TRBV5-1
d_gene: -
abundance: once
j_gene: TRBJ2-5
CDR3nt: TGCGCCAGCAGCCAGGCTGTCTCCGAGGGGACCCAGTACTTC
CDR3aa: CASSQAVSEGTQYF

v_gene: TRBV6-5
d_gene: -
abundance: -
j_gene: TRBJ2-2
CDR3nt: TGTGCCAGCACCAGGGGGGAAGGCGGGGAGCTGTTTTTT
CDR3aa: CASTRGEGGELFF

v_gene: TRBV27
d_gene: -
abundance: -
j_gene: TRBJ1-4
CDR3nt: TGTGCCAGCAAACTACAGGGAACTAATGAAAAACTGTTTTTT
CDR3aa: CASKLQGTNEKLFF

v_gene: TRBV4-2
d_gene: TRBD1
abundance: -
j_gene: TRBJ2-1
CDR3nt: TGTGCCAGCAGCCAAGATGGATCGGGACAGGGGGGCAATGAGCAGTTCTTC
CDR3aa: CASSQDGSGQGGNEQFF

v_gene: TRBV11-2
d_gene: TRBD1
abundance: -
j_gene: TRBJ1-2
CDR3nt: TGTGCCAGCAGCTTACTTATTGGGACAGGGAAGGATGGCTACACCTTC
CDR3aa: CASSLLIGTGKDGYTF

v_gene: TRBV7-8
d_gene: -
abundance: -
j_gene: TRBJ1-1
CDR3nt: TGTGCCAGCAGCTTAGTTTTTCCGGGGGAAGAAGGCGCTGAAGCTTTCTTT
CDR3aa: CASSLVFPGEEGAEAFF

v_gene: TRBV3-1/TRBV3-2
d_gene: -
abundance: -
j_gene: TRBJ2-5
CDR3nt: TGTGCCAGCAGCCACCGGGCCGCGGGGGAGACCCAGTACTTC
CDR3aa: CASSHRAAGETQYF

v_gene: TRBV25-1
d_gene: -
abundance: -
j_gene: TRBJ1-1
CDR3nt: TGTGCCAGCAGTGACTCAAAGGTCGGGGGGGAGGCGAACACTGAAGCTTTCTTT
CDR3aa: CASSDSKVGGEANTEAFF

v_gene: TRBV2
d_gene: TRBD1
abundance: few
j_gene: TRBJ1-2
CDR3nt: TGTGCCAGCAGTGACAGGACAGGGGGCTACACCTTC
CDR3aa: CASSDRTGGYTF

v_gene: TRBV30
d_gene: TRBD1
abundance: -
j_gene: TRBJ1-2
CDR3nt: TGTGCCTGGGGCAAGATGACAGGGGACTATGGCTACACCTTC
CDR3aa: CAWGKMTGDYGYTF

v_gene: TRBV19
d_gene: -
abundance: -
j_gene: TRBJ1-1
CDR3nt: TGTGCCAGTAGTATAGCCGCGTCGGGGAACACTGAAGCTTTCTTT
CDR3aa: CASSIAASGNTEAFF

v_gene: TRBV12-5
d_gene: -
abundance: -
j_gene: TRBJ1-2
CDR3nt: TGTGCTAGTGGTGACAGGCGACCCGGGGACTATGGCTACACCTTC
CDR3aa: CASGDRRPGDYGYTF

v_gene: TRBV23-1
d_gene: -
abundance: -
j_gene: TRBJ2-1
CDR3nt: TGCGCCAGCAGTCAACCGGCGGGCCTAAGCTCCTACAATGAGCAGTTCTTC
CDR3aa: CASSQPAGLSSYNEQFF